This T cell receptor (beta chain) was identified in a study of human thymus T cells. Profiled with immunoSEQ multiplex PCR; TCRdb holds only in-frame clones, not every one. The sample includes roughly 60,000 clones, about 94% of them seen just once. Germline lookup yields CDR1 SNHLY and CDR2 FYNNEI. The CDR3 is 10 amino acids. V was trimmed by 8 bases and J by 5 bases, leaving 7 bases between them. All donors were healthy Finnish infants who were undergoing corrective surgery to treat congenital heart defects. During surgery, about 0.5-1 mL peripheral blood was drawn from four of eight donors. The clonotype comes from a boy in the first two years of life with a congenital heart defect but otherwise immunologically healthy. The rearrangement uses TRBV2 and TRBJ2-7, with D unresolved. The sample taken for sequencing was blood. CDR3 sequence: CASLGNEQYF. The DNA for the CDR3 is TGTGCCAGCCTGGGGAACGAGCAGTACTTC.